Included here is one T cell receptor (beta chain) sequence, with context. Antigen specificity is unknown. The data originate from a study of T cell repertoires in cytomegalovirus infection. General study findings and limits: Public TCR beta family frequency separated CMV-and-HLA carriers, including in an independent cohort.

J lost 0 bases, V lost 3 bases, and 2 bases had no gene match. This CDR3 is 13 amino acids long. CDR1 DFQATT and CDR2 SNEGSKA come from the germline V gene (reference sequence). Using its own MiXCR run on the reads, TCRdb lists one record per CDR3 protein. This sample has 300,000 or so distinct CDR3 sequences, with 25% found just once. The genes are TRBV20-1 and TRBJ2-7; 7 bases agree with TRBD2. This TCR came from a human donor in good health (CMV status not recorded). Some clones in this sample may be carry-over from other donors' samples. Sequencing was done on a sample of PBMCs. CDR3 residues: CSARREGSYEQYF. For the CDR3, the DNA is TGCAGTGCTAGGAGGGAGGGCTCCTACGAGCAGTACTTC.